Given below is one TCR beta chain in context. The data were taken from a study of human T cells and chemical hapten exposure. Across the study: Slight differences in pooled library volume were the main source of varying TCR yields across samples.

Documented time point: patch test 1, 2 weeks after DPC sensitization. Treatment defined: therapeutic diphenylcyclopropenone sensitization with weekly scalp DPC. In TCRdb, the RACE reads were re-called with MiXCR into one record per CDR3 protein. Of fewer than 500,000 distinct CDR3 sequences listed, around 4.8% are singletons. This CDR3 has 17 residues. V was pared by 5 bases and J by 4 bases, with 16 bases of the junction left unmatched. Germline V gives CDR1 MNHEY, CDR2 SMNVEV (reference sequence). The TCR originated in a woman aged 50 to 60 with alopecia areata. Some clones in this sample may be carry-over from other donors' samples. This specimen was whole blood, taken in connection with sensitization to the hapten diphenylcyclopropenone (DPC). V gene TRBV27 combines with J gene TRBJ2-5, with 7 bases matching TRBD2. The CDR3 reads CASSPSAGDDGSETQYF. The CDR3 DNA reads TGTGCCAGCAGTCCCTCGGCGGGGGATGATGGGTCAGAGACCCAGTACTTC.